The T cell receptor (beta chain) described here comes from a study of blood T cells in healthy people across ages. Study conclusions and caveats: The study lacked donor CMV status, which possibly confounded expanded clonotype changes.

V dropped 1 base and J dropped 2 bases, with 15 bases sitting between them. This CDR3 region has 16 residues. The V gene's germline CDR1 is LGHDT and CDR2 YNNKEL (reference sequence). With a J-beta primer mix and a sample-barcoded 5' primer, a second PCR ran about 7 to 11 cycles. TCRdb reanalysed the 5' RACE reads using MiXCR and keeps one entry per CDR3 protein. Here the sample spans more than 1,000,000 distinct CDR3 sequences, about 25% being singletons. Ten or more counts support this clonotype. The antigen remains unidentified. A minimum of 5.5 micrograms of total RNA was extracted per sample. These data are also associated with another study on T cells of mothers and their children. That report adds: The study obtained over 8 million TCR beta CDR3 reads per mother and 3 million to 3.5 million per child. Versus unrelated pairs, overlap was slightly higher in related mother-child pairs, without reaching significance.

What was sequenced was blood. V usage is TRBV3-1 and J usage is TRBJ2-7; D possibly corresponds to TRBD1 (5 bases). The sequence was obtained from a girl aged 2-10 years in good health. For the CDR3, the DNA is TGTGCCAGCAGCCAAGTCGTAGGGGATCCAGCCTACGAGCAGTACTTC. Amino acids: CASSQVVGDPAYEQYF.